The 28 T cell receptor beta chains below all came from one sample that was sequenced in a study of cytomegalovirus exposure and HLA in healthy donors. Researchers ran the PCR with 60 Vbeta and 13 Jbeta primers. Here immunoSEQ multiplex PCR was the method, and the copy in TCRdb shows in-frame clones only, minus some. The repertoire holds 150,000 to 200,000 clones, with over 80% as singletons. Sequenced input: PBMCs. The receptor set was obtained from a man aged 35-49 years in good health and CMV-seronegative.

The chain uses TRBV7-8 and TRBJ1-5; D unresolved. The CDR3 has 14 residues. Germline V gene lookup returns CDR1 SGHVS and CDR2 FQNEAQ. Trimming pared 1 base from V and 3 bases from J, leaving 7 bases between. The CDR3 loop reads CASSLVANNQPQHF. In DNA, the CDR3 is TGTGCCAGCAGCTTAGTGGCCAACAATCAGCCCCAGCATTTT.

The chain carries TRBV6-6 and TRBJ2-7; D is unresolved. V dropped 5 bases and J dropped 4 bases, with 6 bases sitting between them. Germline V gene data show CDR1 as MNHNY and CDR2 as SVGAGI (reference sequence). The length of the CDR3 is 11 residues. CDR3 in DNA: TGTGCCAGCAGTGACGGGTACGAGCAGTACTTC. Translated, it gives CASSDGYEQYF.

The J gene is TRBJ2-4, the V gene TRBV28, with 10 bases matching TRBD2. The CDR3 length is 14 residues. Losses at the gene ends were 6 bases for V and 6 bases for J; bases not matched to a gene: 5. Germline V gene sequence: CDR1 MDHEN, CDR2 SYDVKM. The chain's CDR3 is CASRLAGVTNIQYF. The CDR3 DNA follows: TGTGCCAGCAGGCTAGCGGGAGTAACAAACATTCAGTACTTC.

The chain joins TRBV5-1 to TRBJ2-1; weak D call: TRBD2 (6 bases). Germline CDR1 reads SGHRS; CDR2 reads YFSETQ. Between the trimmed V and J ends, which lost 5 bases and 8 bases, there was a span of 17 bases. The CDR3 length is 14 residues. In nucleotides, the CDR3 is TGCGCCAGCAGTCCCGGGCACTCGGGGGATGAGCAGTTCTTC. It encodes CASSPGHSGDEQFF.

In DNA form, the CDR3 reads TGTGCCAGCAGTTACGGTCAGGGCATTGTCGGAAAACTGTTTTTT. Protein product: CASSYGQGIVGKLFF. The gene calls are TRBV6-5 and TRBJ1-4; tentatively, D is TRBD1 (5 bases). The CDR3 loop spans 15 amino acids. Germline V gene data show CDR1 as MNHEY and CDR2 as SVGAGI. V was shortened by 2 bases and J by 10 bases, with 17 bases between the two germline ends.

The rearrangement links TRBV30 to TRBJ1-6; 9 bases are a match to TRBD1. The trim removed 4 bases at V and 3 bases at J, leaving 1 base unmatched. Germline assignment: CDR1 GTSNPN and CDR2 SVGIG (reference sequence). The CDR3 is 14 amino acids. For the CDR3, the DNA is TGTGCCTGGAAGACAGGGGGCTATAATTCACCCCTCCACTTT. Protein: CAWKTGGYNSPLHF.

The chain employs TRBV29-1 and TRBJ2-2, with TRBD1 matching over 7 bases. Germline V lookup: CDR1 SQVTM, CDR2 ANQGSEA. With V trimmed by 7 bases and J by 8 bases, 10 bases remained unmatched. The CDR3 has 13 residues. The CDR3 sequence: CSATGAAGGELFF. CDR3 DNA: TGCAGCGCAACAGGGGCCGCCGGGGGGGAGCTGTTTTTT.

CDR3 DNA sequence: TGTGCCAGCAGCTCCCCGGGACAGGGGGCCTATGGCTACACCTTC. It translates to CASSSPGQGAYGYTF. The gene calls are TRBV7-2 and TRBJ1-2; 12 bases line up with TRBD1. Unmatched junction bases numbered 4, after V lost 4 bases and J lost 4 bases. Germline CDR1 and CDR2: SGHTA and FQGNSA. The CDR3 is 15 amino acids.

V usage is TRBV28 and J usage is TRBJ2-3; D is ambiguous. Germline V gene data show CDR1 as MDHEN and CDR2 as SYDVKM. Deletions cut 4 bases from V and 7 bases from J, with 15 bases between. The CDR3 extends over 14 amino acids. CDR3 sequence (DNA): TGTGCCAGCAGTTCCTCGGGTTTTGGAAATACGCAGTATTTT. Encoded protein: CASSSSGFGNTQYF.

As DNA, the CDR3 is TGTGCCAGCAGCGTAGAGAAGGTCGCCGGGGAGACCCAGTACTTC. It yields the protein CASSVEKVAGETQYF. The genes are TRBV9 and TRBJ2-5; the D is unclear. The germline CDR1 and CDR2 sequences are SGDLS and YYNGEE. CDR3 size: 15 residues. Trimming pared 0 bases from V and 5 bases from J, leaving 14 bases between. Combining the CDR3 with reference TRBV9 and TRBJ2-5 gives the whole variable domain DSGVTQTPKHLITATGQRVTLRCSPRSGDLSVYWYQQSLDQGLQFLIQYYNGEERAKGNILERFSAQQFPDLHSELNLSSLELGDSALYFCASSVEKVAGETQYFGPGTRLLVL.

The rearrangement uses TRBV9 and TRBJ1-4; possible D gene TRBD1, 6 bases. V was trimmed by 0 bases and J by 7 bases, leaving 13 bases between them. Germline assignment: CDR1 SGDLS and CDR2 YYNGEE. The CDR3 runs 15 residues. Here the CDR3 DNA reads TGTGCCAGCAGCGTAGGGCAGGGGTTGGGTGAAAAACTGTTTTTT. It is translated as CASSVGQGLGEKLFF.

The chain recombines TRBV5-1 with TRBJ2-5, with TRBD2 matching 10 bases. Germline CDR1 is SGHRS and CDR2 is YFSETQ. V lost 3 bases to trimming and J lost 2 bases; unmatched junction nucleotides: 10. This CDR3 spans 17 amino acids. The CDR3 protein is CASSSGTSAFSQETQYF. DNA of the CDR3: TGCGCCAGCAGCTCCGGGACTAGCGCATTTTCACAAGAGACCCAGTACTTC.

The rearrangement uses TRBV5-5 and TRBJ1-1; no definite D call. This CDR3 comprises 14 residues. Germline-derived CDR1 and CDR2 are SGHKS and YYEKEE (reference sequence). Trimming stripped 2 bases from V and 0 bases from J, with 8 bases between. Here the CDR3 reads CASSFSVLNTEAFF. CDR3 DNA sequence: TGTGCCAGCAGCTTCTCCGTCCTGAACACTGAAGCTTTCTTT. The whole variable domain, remainder taken from reference TRBV5-5 and TRBJ1-1, is DAGVTQSPTHLIKTRGQQVTLRCSPISGHKSVSWYQQVLGQGPQFIFQYYEKEERGRGNFPDRFSARQFPNYSSELNVNALLLGDSALYLCASSFSVLNTEAFFGQGTRLTVV.

V is TRBV11-3 and J is TRBJ2-5; possible D gene TRBD2, 7 bases. This CDR3 comprises 15 residues. The V end lost 0 bases, the J end lost 2 bases, and 10 bases lay between the germline ends. Germline CDR1 SGHNT, CDR2 YENEEA. The CDR3 nucleotides read TGTGCCAGCAGCTTAGAGGGGGGGCGACAAGAGACCCAGTACTTC. This sequence encodes CASSLEGGRQETQYF.

This clone was counted only a few times. The chain couples TRBV7-3 to TRBJ2-7; D remains unclear. The CDR3 has 13 amino acids. Trimming removed 5 bases from V and 2 bases from J, with 10 bases in between. Germline CDR1 reads SGHTA; CDR2 reads FQGTGA. This chain's CDR3 is CASSPEAAYEQYF. In nucleotides, the CDR3 is TGTGCCAGCAGCCCTGAGGCGGCCTACGAGCAGTACTTC.

This sequence joins TRBV9 and TRBJ2-1, with TRBD2 identical over 12 bases. The germline CDR1 and CDR2 sequences are SGDLS and YYNGEE. V lost 2 bases to trimming and J lost 7 bases; unmatched junction nucleotides: 13. The CDR3 is made up of 18 amino acids. The CDR3 protein is CASSVSGVVLAGGNEQFF. In DNA form, the CDR3 reads TGTGCCAGCAGCGTTTCGGGGGTTGTCCTAGCGGGAGGGAATGAGCAGTTCTTC.

The genes are TRBV7-3 and TRBJ2-1, with D possibly matching TRBD2 (5 bases). This CDR3 spans 14 amino acids. Germline V gene data show CDR1 as SGHTA and CDR2 as FQGTGA. Between the trimmed V and J ends, which lost 0 bases and 6 bases, there was a span of 9 bases. The CDR3 sequence is CASSLTGAANEQFF. As DNA, the CDR3 is TGTGCCAGCAGCTTAACGGGAGCGGCCAATGAGCAGTTCTTC.

The chain joins TRBV5-5 to TRBJ2-2; no clear D gene. The CDR3 is 13 residues long. CDR1 is SGHKS and CDR2 is YYEKEE in the germline V gene (reference sequence). V was trimmed by 3 bases and J by 5 bases, leaving 8 bases between them. CDR3 nucleotide sequence: TGTGCCAGCAGCTATGCGTGGACCGGGGAGCTGTTTTTT. It encodes CASSYAWTGELFF.

The rearrangement links TRBV18 to TRBJ2-7; TRBD1 matches at 7 bases. The CDR3 loop spans 13 amino acids. V dropped 3 bases and J dropped 4; count of bases not matched to a gene: 3. Germline V lookup: CDR1 KGHSH, CDR2 LQKENI. DNA of the CDR3: TGTGCCAGCTCACCCAGCAGGGGGTACGAGCAGTACTTC. Translation: CASSPSRGYEQYF. Full variable domain (outside the CDR3, taken from reference TRBV18 and TRBJ2-7): NAGVMQNPRHLVRRRGQEARLRCSPMKGHSHVYWYRQLPEEGLKFMVYLQKENIIDESGMPKERFSAEFPKEGPSILRIQQVVRGDSAAYFCASSPSRGYEQYFGPGTRLTVT.

The chain employs TRBV4-3 and TRBJ1-2; TRBD1 matches at 7 bases. Per the germline V gene, CDR1 is LGHNA and CDR2 is YSLEER. V was clipped by 2 bases and J by 3 bases; unmatched bases: 6. CDR3 length equals 15 residues. The CDR3 nucleotides are TGCGCCAGCAGCCAACCGGGACAGACACACTATGGCTACACCTTC. Protein: CASSQPGQTHYGYTF.

This rearrangement joins TRBV6-5 to TRBJ1-1, with D uncertain. The CDR3 contains 15 residues. Germline values: CDR1 MNHEY, CDR2 SVGAGI. V gave up 6 bases and J gave up 5 bases, with 19 bases separating them. The CDR3 sequence: CASSRMAGTKTEAFF. CDR3 in DNA: TGTGCCAGCAGCCGCATGGCGGGCACGAAGACTGAAGCTTTCTTT.

The gene calls are TRBV5-4 and TRBJ2-1, with 7 bases that match TRBD2. J was trimmed by 8 bases and V by 4 bases; bases with no gene match: 12. Per the germline V gene, CDR1 is SGHNT and CDR2 is YYREEE (reference sequence). This CDR3 is built from 15 residues. The CDR3 region has the DNA TGTGCCAGCAGCGCCCCAACTAGCGTGCCTCATGAGCAGTTCTTC. As protein: CASSAPTSVPHEQFF.

This chain joins TRBV7-3 and TRBJ2-7; 8 bases are a match to TRBD1. The trim removed 2 bases at V and 3 bases at J, leaving 6 bases unmatched. The CDR3 consists of 15 residues. In germline, CDR1 is SGHTA, CDR2 FQGTGA. As DNA, the CDR3 is TGTGCCAGCAGCTTAGACAGGGGATCTAGCTACGAGCAGTACTTC. The encoded protein is CASSLDRGSSYEQYF.

This clone turned up a few times. V is TRBV29-1 and J is TRBJ2-7; TRBD2 might be the D (5 bases). Per germline, CDR1 SQVTM and CDR2 ANQGSEA. CDR3 length: 13 residues. With 6 bases removed from V and 3 bases from J, the gap between germline ends came to 15 bases. CDR3 DNA: TGCAGCGTGAGCCACGGGGTTGGCTACGAGCAGTACTTC. Residues: CSVSHGVGYEQYF.

The rearrangement uses TRBV19 and TRBJ2-5; 7 nucleotides match TRBD1. The germline gives CDR1 LNHDA, CDR2 SQIVND (reference sequence). The V and J ends lost 3 bases and 2 bases, in that order; junction bases with no gene match: 9. The CDR3 length is 16 residues. CDR3 coding DNA: TGTGCCAGTAGTATCTTCACAGGGGTGGGACAAGAGACCCAGTACTTC. It yields the protein CASSIFTGVGQETQYF. Looking up the rest from reference TRBV19 and TRBJ2-5 gives the full variable domain: DGGITQSPKYLFRKEGQNVTLSCEQNLNHDAMYWYRQDPGQGLRLIYYSQIVNDFQKGDIAEGYSVSREKKESFPLTVTSAQKNPTAFYLCASSIFTGVGQETQYFGPGTRLLVL.

This sequence joins TRBV6-5 and TRBJ2-1; 7 bases align to TRBD1. The CDR3 runs 15 residues. Per germline, CDR1 MNHEY and CDR2 SVGAGI. V lost 6 bases, J lost 5 bases, and 10 bases stayed unmatched. DNA for the CDR3: TGTGCCAGCAGCAGAGCCGGGACAGATAACAATGAGCAGTTCTTC. Translating gives CASSRAGTDNNEQFF.

The chain recombines TRBV11-2 with TRBJ2-3, with unresolved D. Trimming took 1 base from V and 3 from J, leaving 5 bases between them. This CDR3 spans 13 amino acids. CDR1 SGHAT and CDR2 FQNNGV come from the germline V gene. CDR3 DNA sequence: TGTGCCAGCAGCTTAGGCCAGACAGATACGCAGTATTTT. Its protein product is CASSLGQTDTQYF.

This clone showed up just once. The chain carries TRBV28 and TRBJ1-4; 8 bases fit TRBD1. CDR1 and CDR2 (germline): MDHEN, SYDVKM. CDR3 size: 14 residues. The V and J ends lost 1 base and 14 bases, in that order; junction bases with no gene match: 9. The CDR3 coding sequence is TGTGCCAGCAGTTTATCAGTACAGGGGGTTAGCCTGTTTTTT. The encoded protein is CASSLSVQGVSLFF. The full variable domain, rest sourced from reference TRBV28 and TRBJ1-4, is DVKVTQSSRYLVKRTGEKVFLECVQDMDHENMFWYRQDPGLGLRLIYFSYDVKMKEKGDIPEGYSVSREKKERFSLILESASTNQTSMYLCASSLSVQGVSLFFGSGTQLSVL.